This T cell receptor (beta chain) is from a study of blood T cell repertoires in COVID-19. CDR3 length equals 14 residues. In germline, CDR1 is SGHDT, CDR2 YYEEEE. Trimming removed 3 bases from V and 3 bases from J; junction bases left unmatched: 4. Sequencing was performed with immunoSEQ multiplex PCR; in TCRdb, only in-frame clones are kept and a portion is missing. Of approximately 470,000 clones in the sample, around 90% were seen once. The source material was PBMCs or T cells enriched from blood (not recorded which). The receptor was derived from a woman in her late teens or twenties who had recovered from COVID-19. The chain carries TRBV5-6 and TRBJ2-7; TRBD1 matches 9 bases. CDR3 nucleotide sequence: TGTGCCAGCAGCTGGGGGGACAGGGTCTACGAGCAGTACTTC. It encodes CASSWGDRVYEQYF.